The rows below give T cell receptor beta chains drawn from one sample of a study of cytomegalovirus exposure and HLA in healthy donors. Data came from immunoSEQ multiplex PCR; TCRdb stores just in-frame clones and leaves some out. The repertoire consists of 200,000 to 250,000 clones, with over 60% occurring once and the leading ten covering 0.63%. Sequencing input: PBMCs. The receptors originated from a man between 18 and 35 years old in good health and CMV-seronegative. The CDR3 runs from the conserved cysteine through the conserved F or W. D genes are given only for firm matches. Size tells how often a clone was seen (once, few, many) or the class of an expanded clone, and some rows leave it out.

TRBV5-6,-,-,TRBJ2-3,TGTGCCAGCAGCCGCCCGGGGGTGGGCACAGATACGCAGTATTTT,CASSRPGVGTDTQYF
TRBV28,few,TRBD2,TRBJ2-5,TGTGCCAGCGGCAGCGGACTAGCGGGAGGGGAGACCCAGTACTTC,CASGSGLAGGETQYF
TRBV5-6,few,-,TRBJ1-5,TGTGCCAGCAGTCTCCTGTCCAACCCAGGGGGCAATCAGCCCCAGCATTTT,CASSLLSNPGGNQPQHF
TRBV15,-,TRBD1,TRBJ2-7,TGTGCCACCAGCAGAGAAGGGACAGGGGTTTACGAGCAGTACTTC,CATSREGTGVYEQYF
TRBV2,-,-,TRBJ1-5,TGTGCCAGCAAGATCGCAGGGCTGGTAAATCAGCCCCAGCATTTT,CASKIAGLVNQPQHF
TRBV30,-,-,TRBJ2-7,TGTGCCTGGAGTGTATCCGGGGGGCCCTACGAGCAGTACTTC,CAWSVSGGPYEQYF
TRBV6-5,-,-,TRBJ2-7,TGTGCCAGCAGCCTTCGGCCCGGACTGTCCTACGAGCAGTACTTC,CASSLRPGLSYEQYF
TRBV7-3,-,-,TRBJ2-5,TGTGCCAGCAGCTTAACGTTGCGAGAGACCCAGTACTTC,CASSLTLRETQYF
TRBV29-1,few,TRBD2,TRBJ2-1,TGCAGCGTTGCAACTAGCGGGATTAGCAATGAGCAGTTCTTC,CSVATSGISNEQFF
TRBV18,-,-,TRBJ2-7,TGTGCCAGCTCACCCGCCGACAACTACGAGCAGTACTTC,CASSPADNYEQYF
TRBV7-9,once,-,TRBJ1-1,TGTGCCAGTTGTCAGGGCCCGAACACTGAAGCTTTCTTT,CASCQGPNTEAFF
TRBV7-9,-,-,TRBJ2-1,TGTGCCAGCAGCACTTACAATGAGCAGTTCTTC,CASSTYNEQFF
TRBV7-9,-,TRBD2,TRBJ2-4,TGTGCCAGCAGCTCAGCTAGCGGGAGAGCCAAAAACATTCAGTACTTC,CASSSASGRAKNIQYF
TRBV6-6,-,TRBD2,TRBJ2-2,TGTGCCAGCAGTTACCGGCCGGGAGGGACCGGGGAGCTGTTTTTT,CASSYRPGGTGELFF
TRBV6-1,-,-,TRBJ1-5,TGTGCCAGCACACTCCAGGGAAATCAGCCCCAGCATTTT,CASTLQGNQPQHF
TRBV19,-,-,TRBJ1-1,TGTGCCAGTAGTATCGCGGGTTTAAGCACTGAAGCTTTCTTT,CASSIAGLSTEAFF
TRBV2,-,TRBD1,TRBJ1-5,TGTGCCAGCAGACCGACAGGGGTAGAAGAAAATCAGCCCCAGCATTTT,CASRPTGVEENQPQHF
TRBV7-9,once,TRBD1,TRBJ1-2,TGTGCCAGCAGCTTAGTGGAGACAGGGAGTCATGGCTACACCTTC,CASSLVETGSHGYTF
TRBV14,-,TRBD2,TRBJ2-7,TGTGCCACCCTTTTGGGGAGGGACCCCTACGAGCAGTACTTC,CATLLGRDPYEQYF
TRBV5-1,-,-,TRBJ2-5,TGCGCCAGCAGCCTACAGCCCCAAGAGACCCAGTACTTC,CASSLQPQETQYF
TRBV19,-,-,TRBJ1-3,TGTGCCAGTAGTGTATCATGGAGCTCTGGAAACACCATATATTTT,CASSVSWSSGNTIYF
TRBV18,-,TRBD1,TRBJ2-7,TGTGCCAGCTCACCACCCCGTGACAGGGAATATCTTGGGCAGTACTTC,CASSPPRDREYLGQYF
TRBV7-8,-,TRBD1,TRBJ2-7,TGTGCCAGCAGCCTACGACGAGACAGGGGACTCGGCGAGCAGTACTTC,CASSLRRDRGLGEQYF
TRBV2,-,-,TRBJ1-5,TGTGCCAGCAGTGGAGGAGCGGATCAGCCCCAGCATTTT,CASSGGADQPQHF
TRBV7-9,-,TRBD2,TRBJ2-3,TGTGCCAGCAGCTTCCTCGCGGGAGTAGCAGATACGCAGTATTTT,CASSFLAGVADTQYF
TRBV25-1,-,TRBD1,TRBJ2-2,TGTGCCAGCTTACAGGGGGCGGGCACCGGGGAGCTGTTTTTT,CASLQGAGTGELFF
TRBV30,-,-,TRBJ1-1,TGTGCCTGGAGTCGGGAAGGCAACACTGAAGCTTTCTTT,CAWSREGNTEAFF